This T cell receptor (beta chain) was identified in a study of cytomegalovirus exposure and HLA in healthy donors. General observations from the study: Both high specificity and high sensitivity reportedly marked the classifier's diagnosis of cytomegalovirus status.

The length of the CDR3 is 14 residues. The trim removed 0 bases at V and 8 bases at J, leaving 6 bases unmatched. Germline values: CDR1 SNHLY, CDR2 FYNNEI. About this clone itself: Antigen specificity is unknown.

TCRdb keeps only in-frame clones here, not all; method: immunoSEQ multiplex PCR. Here the sample spans about 200,000 clones, roughly 82% being singletons. The rearrangement links TRBV2 to TRBJ1-2; 7 nucleotides match TRBD1. The receptor was derived from a woman aged 30 to 39 in good health and CMV-seropositive. The source material was PBMCs. The CDR3 loop reads CASSEAGRGRGYTF. The CDR3 coding sequence is TGTGCCAGCAGTGAAGCAGGAAGGGGGCGAGGCTACACCTTC.